This paragraph reports one TCR beta chain. Its antigen is not identified. The sample comes from a study of cytomegalovirus exposure and HLA in healthy donors. Study information: HLA-typed donors were the source of about 85 million unique TCRs, which an early data release held. When 300 to 400 donors were genotyped, roughly four fifths of them were found to fall in the Caucasian-associated ancestry cluster.

General observations from the study: Listed as cytomegalovirus-associated were around 160 TCR beta chains. Across donors, presence/absence analyses took sequencing depth to be roughly uniform.

PCR primers comprised 60 Vbeta and 13 Jbeta primers. TCRdb keeps only in-frame clones here, not all; method: immunoSEQ multiplex PCR. The sample consists of fewer than 30,000 clones, approximately 62% of them appearing once. The J segment lost 7 bases and the V segment lost 0 bases, leaving 7 bases of the junction unmatched. Germline CDR1 reads SGHRS; CDR2 reads YFSETQ. The CDR3 consists of 16 residues. The clonotype originates from a male donor in good health and CMV-seropositive. This sequence joins TRBV5-1 and TRBJ1-4, with TRBD1 identical over 9 bases. Sample: PBMCs. The CDR3 loop is CASSLAPTGGREKLFF. CDR3 bases: TGCGCCAGCAGCTTGGCCCCGACAGGGGGTCGTGAAAAACTGTTTTTT. The full variable domain, its missing parts supplied by reference TRBV5-1 and TRBJ1-4, is KAGVTQTPRYLIKTRGQQVTLSCSPISGHRSVSWYQQTPGQGLQFLFEYFSETQRNKGNFPGRFSGRQFSNSRSEMNVSTLELGDSALYLCASSLAPTGGREKLFFGSGTQLSVL.